Sequencing of this T cell receptor (beta chain) was carried out in a study of blood T cell repertoires in COVID-19. Study in general: Donors in the United States, Italy and Spain gave samples during acute or convalescent COVID-19.

This clone was seen a single time. Assay: immunoSEQ multiplex PCR; the TCRdb copy retains only in-frame clones and omits some. Seen here are about 70,000 clones, under 80% observed once, and the top ten hold around 30%. Specimen: peripheral blood. This sequence was found in a woman older than 75 with active or convalescent COVID-19.

CDR3 loop: CASSQDVSAGETQYF. In DNA form, the CDR3 reads TGTGCCAGCAGCCAAGACGTCTCCGCGGGGGAGACCCAGTACTTC. The chain recombines TRBV3-1 (or the pseudogene TRBV3-2) with TRBJ2-5; D may be TRBD2 (6 bases). Germline V gene lookup returns CDR1 LGHDT and CDR2 YNNKEL (reference sequence). This CDR3 has 15 residues. Between the trimmed V and J ends, which lost 0 bases and 5 bases, there was a span of 13 bases.